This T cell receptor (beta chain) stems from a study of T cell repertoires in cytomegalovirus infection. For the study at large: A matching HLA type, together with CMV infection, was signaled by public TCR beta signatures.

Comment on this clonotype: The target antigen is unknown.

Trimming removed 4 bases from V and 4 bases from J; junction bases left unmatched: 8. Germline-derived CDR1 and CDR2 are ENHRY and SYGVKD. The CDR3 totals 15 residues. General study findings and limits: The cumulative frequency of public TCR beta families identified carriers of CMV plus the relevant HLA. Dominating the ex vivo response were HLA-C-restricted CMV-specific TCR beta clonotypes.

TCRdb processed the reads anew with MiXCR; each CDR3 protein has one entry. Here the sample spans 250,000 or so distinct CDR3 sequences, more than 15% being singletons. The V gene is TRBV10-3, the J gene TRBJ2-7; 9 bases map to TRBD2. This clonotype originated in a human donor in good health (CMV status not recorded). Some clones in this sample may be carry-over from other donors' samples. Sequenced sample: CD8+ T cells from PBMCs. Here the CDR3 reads CAISVRDSGGYEQYF. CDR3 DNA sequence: TGTGCCATCAGTGTTCGTGATAGCGGGGGTTACGAGCAGTACTTC.